This T cell receptor (beta chain) was recorded in a study of cytomegalovirus exposure and HLA in healthy donors. V lost 5 bases and J lost 1, with 14 bases in between. CDR3 length equals 15 residues. Germline V gives CDR1 SGHTA, CDR2 FQGNSA. Healthy bone marrow donors made up the cohort. On this clone: Its matching antigen is unknown.

Study results and caveats: Fewer than 200 TCR beta chains were listed as cytomegalovirus-associated.

PCR primers comprised 60 Vbeta and 13 Jbeta primers. Using immunoSEQ multiplex PCR, the repertoire was profiled, and TCRdb retains in-frame clones only, with some absent. The repertoire holds roughly 140,000 clones, with around 84% as singletons. The source material was PBMCs. The receptor was derived from a woman between 18 and 30 years old in good health and CMV-seronegative. J is TRBJ1-2 and V is TRBV7-2, with TRBD1 as a possible D gene (5 bases). DNA for the CDR3: TGTGCCAGCAGCCCGGAGGGACTCTATAACTATGGCTACACCTTC. Translation gives CASSPEGLYNYGYTF.